This T cell receptor beta chain appears in the sequencing data of a study of beta chain features in type 1 diabetes. This clone was counted only a few times. Its antigen remains unidentified. Other DNA variants within this sample encode the same CDR3. This CDR3 spans 15 amino acids. V was pared by 5 bases and J by 0 bases, with 8 bases between. From germline, CDR1 is SGHTA and CDR2 FQGNSA. Study findings and constraints: All four CD4+ subsets from Type 1 diabetes patients carried moderately but significantly shorter TCRB CDR3s.

As every portion of the isolated RNA was reverse transcribed, the sequencing read expressed TCRB transcripts. Data came from immunoSEQ multiplex PCR; TCRdb stores just in-frame clones and leaves some out. The repertoire holds hundreds of thousands of clones, with over 11% as singletons. The receptor was derived from a man younger than 35 with type 1 diabetes. V usage is TRBV7-2 and J usage is TRBJ2-6; D is unresolved. The specimen was naive CD4+ T cells from blood. The CDR3 DNA sequence: TGTGCCAGCAGCATGCGGAGCTCTGGGGCCAACGTCCTGACTTTC. Translated, it gives CASSMRSSGANVLTF. The full variable domain, rest sourced from reference TRBV7-2 and TRBJ2-6, is GAGVSQSPSNKVTEKGKDVELRCDPISGHTALYWYRQSLGQGLEFLIYFQGNSAPDKSGLPSDRFSAERTGGSVSTLTIQRTQQEDSAVYLCASSMRSSGANVLTFGAGSRLTVL.